This TCR beta chain appears in the sequencing data of a study of cytomegalovirus exposure and HLA in healthy donors. Study findings and constraints: Sequence variants that were highly shared formed a cluster that was likely a sequencing artifact.

Vbeta (60) and Jbeta (13) primers were used in the PCR. In the original processing: Some 11 million of the 80 million or so unique TCR beta chains counted in a later analysis were shared. Profiled with immunoSEQ multiplex PCR; TCRdb holds only in-frame clones, not every one. V and J calls and clone size are copied from that table; D and trimming were computed from the DNA. The table records some 160,000 clones, 68% of them present only once. On this clone: The antigen is unknown.

The sample was PBMCs. This sequence was found in a man in his 60s in good health and CMV-seronegative.

As DNA, the CDR3 is TGTGCCAGCAGCGTGGATATAGCGGGAGGGCCTCTGAACTACGAGCAGTACTTC. Translation: CASSVDIAGGPLNYEQYF. The V and J genes are TRBV9 and TRBJ2-7, with 11 bases that match TRBD2. With 2 bases clipped from V and 3 bases from J, the junction kept 13 bases outside the gene matches. Germline values: CDR1 SGDLS, CDR2 YYNGEE. This CDR3 contains 18 residues.